This TCR beta chain was identified during a study of blood T cell repertoires in COVID-19. The overall study: Whether acute or convalescent, the COVID-19 samples came from the United States, Italy and Spain.

Only in-frame clones appear in the TCRdb table, and some are missing; sequencing was by immunoSEQ multiplex PCR. The sample has roughly 100,000 clones; around 80% are singletons. V was pared by 0 bases and J by 6 bases, with 5 bases of the junction left unmatched. The CDR3 length is 15 residues. Per the germline V gene, CDR1 is KGHSH and CDR2 is LQKENI. V usage is TRBV18 and J usage is TRBJ1-1; TRBD1 agrees at 9 bases. The material sequenced was peripheral blood. This clonotype originated in a woman in her sixties with acute or convalescent COVID-19. The DNA of the CDR3 is TGTGCCAGCTCACCACCCGGGACAGGGCTTGCTGAAGCTTTCTTT. It codes for CASSPPGTGLAEAFF.